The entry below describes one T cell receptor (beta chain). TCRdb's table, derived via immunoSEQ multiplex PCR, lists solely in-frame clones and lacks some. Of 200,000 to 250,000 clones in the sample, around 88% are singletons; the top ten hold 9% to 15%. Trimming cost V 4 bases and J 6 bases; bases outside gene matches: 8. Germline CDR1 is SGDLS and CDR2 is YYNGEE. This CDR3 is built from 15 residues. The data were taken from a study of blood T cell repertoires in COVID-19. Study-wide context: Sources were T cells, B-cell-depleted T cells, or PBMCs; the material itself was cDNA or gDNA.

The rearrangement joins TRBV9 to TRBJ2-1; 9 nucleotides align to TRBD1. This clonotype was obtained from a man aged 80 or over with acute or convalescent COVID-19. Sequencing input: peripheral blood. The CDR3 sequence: CASSLTGQGPNEQFF. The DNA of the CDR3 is TGTGCCAGCAGCCTCACGGGACAGGGCCCCAATGAGCAGTTCTTC.